This T cell receptor (beta chain) was retrieved from a study of blood T cell repertoires in COVID-19. Authors' processing steps: Amplification from reference gene primers served as the basis for estimated nucleated cell counts. Assay: immunoSEQ multiplex PCR; the TCRdb copy retains only in-frame clones and omits some. V, J and clone size were drawn from that table, and D and trimming were deduced from the DNA. The sample consists of 210,000 or so clones, almost 90% of them appearing once. Germline CDR1 reads SNHLY; CDR2 reads FYNNEI. The CDR3 covers 13 residues. With 6 bases removed from V and 7 bases from J, the gap between germline ends came to 10 bases.

This chain uses TRBV2 with TRBJ1-6; tentatively, D is TRBD1 (6 bases). The sample taken for sequencing was peripheral blood. This clonotype was obtained from a man in his fifties or sixties with acute or convalescent COVID-19. CDR3 residues: CASREQGNSPLHF. Written as DNA, the CDR3 is TGTGCCAGCAGAGAACAGGGAAATTCACCCCTCCACTTT.